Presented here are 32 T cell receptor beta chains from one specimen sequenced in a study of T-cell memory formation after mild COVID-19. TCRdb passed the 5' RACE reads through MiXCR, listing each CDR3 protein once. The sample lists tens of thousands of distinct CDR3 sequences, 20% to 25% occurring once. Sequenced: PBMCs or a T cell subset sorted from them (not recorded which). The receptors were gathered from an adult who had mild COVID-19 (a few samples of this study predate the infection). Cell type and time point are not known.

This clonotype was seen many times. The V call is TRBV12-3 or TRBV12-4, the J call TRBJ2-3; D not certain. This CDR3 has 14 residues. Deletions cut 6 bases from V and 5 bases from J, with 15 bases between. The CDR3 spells CASRAPGQRDTQYF. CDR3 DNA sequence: TGTGCCAGCAGAGCACCGGGTCAGAGAGATACGCAGTATTTT.

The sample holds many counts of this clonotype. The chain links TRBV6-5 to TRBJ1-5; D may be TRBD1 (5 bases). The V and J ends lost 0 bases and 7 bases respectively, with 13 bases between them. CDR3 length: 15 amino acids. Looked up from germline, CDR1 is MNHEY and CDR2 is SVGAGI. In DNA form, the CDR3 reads TGTGCCAGCAGTTACTCGGGCAGCAAGGGGCAGCCCCAGCATTTT. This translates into CASSYSGSKGQPQHF.

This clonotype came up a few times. The CDR3 protein is CASSPQKQVEQYF. For the CDR3, the DNA is TGTGCCAGCTCACCGCAGAAACAGGTCGAGCAGTACTTC. This chain connects TRBV18 to TRBJ2-7; maybe TRBD1 (5 bases). Trimming took off 3 bases at V and 6 bases at J, with 12 bases between the two ends. The CDR3 runs to 13 residues. Germline V lookup: CDR1 KGHSH, CDR2 LQKENI. Supplemented by reference TRBV18 and TRBJ2-7, the full variable domain reads NAGVMQNPRHLVRRRGQEARLRCSPMKGHSHVYWYRQLPEEGLKFMVYLQKENIIDESGMPKERFSAEFPKEGPSILRIQQVVRGDSAAYFCASSPQKQVEQYFGPGTRLTVT.

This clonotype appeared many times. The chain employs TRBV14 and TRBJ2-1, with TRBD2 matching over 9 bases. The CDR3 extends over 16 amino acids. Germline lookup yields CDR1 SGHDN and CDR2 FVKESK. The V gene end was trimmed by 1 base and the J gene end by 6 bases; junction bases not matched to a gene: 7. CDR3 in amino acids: CASSQAVLAGSNEQFF. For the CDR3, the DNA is TGTGCCAGCAGCCAAGCCGTTCTAGCGGGAAGCAATGAGCAGTTCTTC.

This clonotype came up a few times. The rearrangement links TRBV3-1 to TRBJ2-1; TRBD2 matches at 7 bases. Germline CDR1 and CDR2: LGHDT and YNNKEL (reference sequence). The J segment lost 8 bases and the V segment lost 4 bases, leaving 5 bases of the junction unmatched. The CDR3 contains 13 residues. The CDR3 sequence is CASSRTSVDEQFF. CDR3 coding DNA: TGTGCCAGCAGCCGAACTAGCGTCGATGAGCAGTTCTTC.

The CDR3 loop reads CASSSRPARETQYF. In nucleotides, the CDR3 is TGTGCCAGCAGTTCACGCCCGGCTCGAGAGACCCAGTACTTC. The V call is TRBV6-5, the J call TRBJ2-5, with D unresolved. The germline CDR1 and CDR2 sequences are MNHEY and SVGAGI. V lost 4 bases and J 4 bases, leaving 13 bases between the germline ends. The CDR3 is 14 amino acids.

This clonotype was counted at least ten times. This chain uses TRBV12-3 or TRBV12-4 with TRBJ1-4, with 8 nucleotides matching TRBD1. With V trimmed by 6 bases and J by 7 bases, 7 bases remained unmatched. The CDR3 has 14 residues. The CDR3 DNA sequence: TGTGCCAGCAGCGACAGGGGAGGCCGTGAAAAACTGTTTTTT. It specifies CASSDRGGREKLFF.

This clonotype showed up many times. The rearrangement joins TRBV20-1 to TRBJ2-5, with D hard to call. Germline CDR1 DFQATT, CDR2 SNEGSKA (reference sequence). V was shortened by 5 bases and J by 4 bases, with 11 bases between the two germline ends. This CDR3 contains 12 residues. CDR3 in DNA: TGCAGTGCTCCCCGAATGGGAGAGACCCAGTACTTC. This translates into CSAPRMGETQYF.

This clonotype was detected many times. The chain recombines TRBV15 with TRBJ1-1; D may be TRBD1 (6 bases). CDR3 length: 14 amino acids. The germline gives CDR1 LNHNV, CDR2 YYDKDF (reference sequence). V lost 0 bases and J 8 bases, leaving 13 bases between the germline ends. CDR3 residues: CATSRDLTDREAFF. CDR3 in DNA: TGTGCCACCAGCAGAGATCTTACGGACAGAGAAGCTTTCTTT. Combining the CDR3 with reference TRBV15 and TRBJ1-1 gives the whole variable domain DAMVIQNPRYQVTQFGKPVTLSCSQTLNHNVMYWYQQKSSQAPKLLFHYYDKDFNNEADTPDNFQSRRPNTSFCFLDIRSPGLGDTAMYLCATSRDLTDREAFFGQGTRLTVV.

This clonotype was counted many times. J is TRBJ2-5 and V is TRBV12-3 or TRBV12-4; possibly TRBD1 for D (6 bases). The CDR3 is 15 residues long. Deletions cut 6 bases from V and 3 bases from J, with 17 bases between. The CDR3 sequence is CASSPTQGREETQYF. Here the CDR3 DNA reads TGTGCCAGCAGCCCCACCCAGGGGCGGGAAGAGACCCAGTACTTC.

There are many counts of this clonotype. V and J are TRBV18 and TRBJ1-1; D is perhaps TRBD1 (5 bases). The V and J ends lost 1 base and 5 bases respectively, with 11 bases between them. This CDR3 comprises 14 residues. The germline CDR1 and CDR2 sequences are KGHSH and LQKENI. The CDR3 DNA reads TGTGCCAGCTCACCACGGGGGTACGGGACTGAAGCTTTCTTT. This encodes CASSPRGYGTEAFF.

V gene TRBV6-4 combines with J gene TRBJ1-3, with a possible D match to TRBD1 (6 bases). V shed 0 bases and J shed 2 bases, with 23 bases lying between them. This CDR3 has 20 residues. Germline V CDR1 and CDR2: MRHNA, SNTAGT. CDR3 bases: TGTGCCAGCAGTGACTCGATGACAGCAACCACGACAGGTCCTGGAAACACCATATATTTT. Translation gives CASSDSMTATTTGPGNTIYF.

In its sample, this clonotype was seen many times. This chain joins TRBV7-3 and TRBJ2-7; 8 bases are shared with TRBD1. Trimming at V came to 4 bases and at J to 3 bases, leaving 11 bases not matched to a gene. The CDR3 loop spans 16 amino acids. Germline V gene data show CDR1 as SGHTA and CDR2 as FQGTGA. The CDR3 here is CASSSRPGTGFYEQYF. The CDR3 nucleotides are TGTGCCAGCAGCTCCAGGCCGGGGACAGGTTTCTACGAGCAGTACTTC.

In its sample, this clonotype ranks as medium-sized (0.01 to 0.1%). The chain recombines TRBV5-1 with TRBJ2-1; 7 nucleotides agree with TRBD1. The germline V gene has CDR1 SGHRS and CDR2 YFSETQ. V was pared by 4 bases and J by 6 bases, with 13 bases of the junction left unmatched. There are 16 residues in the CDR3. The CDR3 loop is CASSQTPGGRVNEQFF. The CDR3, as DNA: TGCGCCAGCAGCCAAACCCCAGGGGGTCGGGTCAATGAGCAGTTCTTC.

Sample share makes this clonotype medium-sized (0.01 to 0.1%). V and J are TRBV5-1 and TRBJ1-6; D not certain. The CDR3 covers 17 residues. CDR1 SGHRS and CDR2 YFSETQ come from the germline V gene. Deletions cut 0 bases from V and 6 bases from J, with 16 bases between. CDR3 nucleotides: TGCGCCAGCAGCTTGGATGCGGCGTCAACCCTTAATTCACCCCTCCACTTT. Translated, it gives CASSLDAASTLNSPLHF. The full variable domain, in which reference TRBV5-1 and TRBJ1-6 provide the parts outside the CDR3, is KAGVTQTPRYLIKTRGQQVTLSCSPISGHRSVSWYQQTPGQGLQFLFEYFSETQRNKGNFPGRFSGRQFSNSRSEMNVSTLELGDSALYLCASSLDAASTLNSPLHFGNGTRLTVT.

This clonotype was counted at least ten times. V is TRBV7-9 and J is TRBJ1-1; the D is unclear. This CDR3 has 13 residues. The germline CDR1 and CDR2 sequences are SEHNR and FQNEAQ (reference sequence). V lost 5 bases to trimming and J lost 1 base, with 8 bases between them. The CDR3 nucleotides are TGTGCCAGCAGCGGACTGCCGAACACTGAAGCTTTCTTT. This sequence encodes CASSGLPNTEAFF.

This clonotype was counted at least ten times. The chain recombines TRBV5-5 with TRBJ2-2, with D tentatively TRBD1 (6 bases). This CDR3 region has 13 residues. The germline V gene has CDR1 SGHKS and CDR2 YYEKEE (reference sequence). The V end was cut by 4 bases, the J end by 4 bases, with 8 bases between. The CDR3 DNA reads TGTGCCAGCAGCCTACAGGGCACCGGGGAGCTGTTTTTT. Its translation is CASSLQGTGELFF.

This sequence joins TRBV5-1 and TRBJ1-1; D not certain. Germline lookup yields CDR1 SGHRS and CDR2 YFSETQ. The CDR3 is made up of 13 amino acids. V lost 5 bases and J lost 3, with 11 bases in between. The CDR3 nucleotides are TGCGCCAGCAGGTTCGGCGGGTACACTGAAGCTTTCTTT. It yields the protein CASRFGGYTEAFF. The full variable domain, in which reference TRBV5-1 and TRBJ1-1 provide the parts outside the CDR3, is KAGVTQTPRYLIKTRGQQVTLSCSPISGHRSVSWYQQTPGQGLQFLFEYFSETQRNKGNFPGRFSGRQFSNSRSEMNVSTLELGDSALYLCASRFGGYTEAFFGQGTRLTVV.

CDR3 nucleotide sequence: TGTGCCAGCAGCTTAGTTGCCAGTTCTACTACCCTCACCGGGGAGCTGTTTTTT. Translation: CASSLVASSTTLTGELFF. The V and J genes are TRBV7-2 and TRBJ2-2; D is ambiguous. The V gene's germline CDR1 is SGHTA and CDR2 FQGNSA. This CDR3 is built from 18 residues. Deletions cut 1 base from V and 4 bases from J, with 19 bases between.

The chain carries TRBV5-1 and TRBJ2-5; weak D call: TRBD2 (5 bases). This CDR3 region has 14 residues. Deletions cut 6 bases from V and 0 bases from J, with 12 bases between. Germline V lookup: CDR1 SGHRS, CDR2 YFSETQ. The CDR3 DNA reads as TGCGCCAGCATAGGGCGGGTCGACCAAGAGACCCAGTACTTC. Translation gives CASIGRVDQETQYF.

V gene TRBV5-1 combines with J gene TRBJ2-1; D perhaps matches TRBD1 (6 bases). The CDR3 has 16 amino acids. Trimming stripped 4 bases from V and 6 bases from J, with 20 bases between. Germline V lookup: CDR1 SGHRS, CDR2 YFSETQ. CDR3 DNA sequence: TGCGCCAGCAGCAGCCAGCCGCTCCTACAGGGCAATGAGCAGTTCTTC. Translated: CASSSQPLLQGNEQFF.

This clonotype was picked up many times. The DNA for the CDR3 is TGTGCCAGCAGTTCGGGCAGGGGGATCGGAAACACCATATATTTT. It specifies CASSSGRGIGNTIYF. The rearrangement joins TRBV12-3 or TRBV12-4 to TRBJ1-3, with 7 bases matching TRBD1. The trim removed 4 bases at V and 4 bases at J, leaving 7 bases unmatched. This CDR3 region has 15 residues.

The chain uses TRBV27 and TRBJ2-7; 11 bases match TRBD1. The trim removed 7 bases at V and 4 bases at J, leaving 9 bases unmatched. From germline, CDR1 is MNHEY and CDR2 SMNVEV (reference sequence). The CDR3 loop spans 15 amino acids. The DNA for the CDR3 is TGTGCCAGCACCGCCAGGGACAGGGGGATGTACGAGCAGTACTTC. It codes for CASTARDRGMYEQYF.

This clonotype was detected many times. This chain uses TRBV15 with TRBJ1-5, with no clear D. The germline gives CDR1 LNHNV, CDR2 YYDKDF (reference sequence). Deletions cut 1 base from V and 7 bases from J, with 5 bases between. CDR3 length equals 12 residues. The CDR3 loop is CATSRVNQPQHF. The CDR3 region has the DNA TGTGCCACCAGCAGAGTGAACCAGCCCCAGCATTTT. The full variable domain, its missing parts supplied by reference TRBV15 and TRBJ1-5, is DAMVIQNPRYQVTQFGKPVTLSCSQTLNHNVMYWYQQKSSQAPKLLFHYYDKDFNNEADTPDNFQSRRPNTSFCFLDIRSPGLGDTAMYLCATSRVNQPQHFGDGTRLSIL.

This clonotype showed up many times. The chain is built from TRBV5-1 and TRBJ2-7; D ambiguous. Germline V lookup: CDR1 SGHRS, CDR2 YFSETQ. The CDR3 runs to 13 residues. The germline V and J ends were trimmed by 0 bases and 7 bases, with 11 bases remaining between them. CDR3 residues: CASSLGPLGEQYF. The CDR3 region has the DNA TGCGCCAGCAGCTTGGGGCCTCTGGGGGAGCAGTACTTC.

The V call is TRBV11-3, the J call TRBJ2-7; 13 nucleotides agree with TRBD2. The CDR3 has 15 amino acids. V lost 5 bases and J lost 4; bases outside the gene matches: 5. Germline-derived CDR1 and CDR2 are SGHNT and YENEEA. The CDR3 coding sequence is TGTGCCAGCAGCCTTCGGACTAGCGGGAGTTACGAGCAGTACTTC. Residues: CASSLRTSGSYEQYF.

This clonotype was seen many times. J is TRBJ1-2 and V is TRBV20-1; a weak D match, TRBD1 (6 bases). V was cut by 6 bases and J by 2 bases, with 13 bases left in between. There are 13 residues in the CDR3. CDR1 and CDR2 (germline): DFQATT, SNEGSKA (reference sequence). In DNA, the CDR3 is TGCAGTGCCCGGAACAGGGAGAACTATGGCTACACCTTC. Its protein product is CSARNRENYGYTF.

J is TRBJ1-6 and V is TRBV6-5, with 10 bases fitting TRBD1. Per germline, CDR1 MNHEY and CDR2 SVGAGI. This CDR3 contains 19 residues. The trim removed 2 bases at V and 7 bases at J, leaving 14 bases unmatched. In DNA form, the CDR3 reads TGTGCCAGCAGTTACCCCCCGCATACGGGACAGGGGAAGAATTCACCCCTCCACTTT. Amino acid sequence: CASSYPPHTGQGKNSPLHF.

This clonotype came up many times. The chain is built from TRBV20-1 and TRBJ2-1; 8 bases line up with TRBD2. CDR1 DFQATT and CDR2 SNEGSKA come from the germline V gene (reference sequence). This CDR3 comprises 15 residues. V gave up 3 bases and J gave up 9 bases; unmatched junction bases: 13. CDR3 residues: CSARKGLGNIGEQFF. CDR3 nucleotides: TGCAGTGCTAGGAAGGGACTAGGAAATATCGGTGAGCAGTTCTTC.

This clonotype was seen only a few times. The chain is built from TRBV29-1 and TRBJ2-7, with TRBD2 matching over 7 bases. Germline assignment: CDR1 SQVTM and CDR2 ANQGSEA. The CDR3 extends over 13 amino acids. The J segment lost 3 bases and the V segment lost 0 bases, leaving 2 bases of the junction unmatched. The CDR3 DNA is TGCAGCGTTGAAGAACCTAGCGGCTACGAGCAGTACTTC. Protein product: CSVEEPSGYEQYF.

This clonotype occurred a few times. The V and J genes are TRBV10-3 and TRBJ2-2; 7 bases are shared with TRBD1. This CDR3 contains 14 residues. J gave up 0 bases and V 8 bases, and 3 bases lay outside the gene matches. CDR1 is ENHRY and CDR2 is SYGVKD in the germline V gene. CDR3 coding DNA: TGTGCCATCCAGGGGGAGCCGAACACCGGGGAGCTGTTTTTT. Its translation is CAIQGEPNTGELFF.

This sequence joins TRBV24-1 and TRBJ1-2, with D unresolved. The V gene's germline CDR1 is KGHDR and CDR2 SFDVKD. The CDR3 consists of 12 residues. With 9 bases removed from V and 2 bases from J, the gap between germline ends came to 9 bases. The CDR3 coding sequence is TGTGCCACCTCTTCGGGGAACTATGGCTACACCTTC. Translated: CATSSGNYGYTF.